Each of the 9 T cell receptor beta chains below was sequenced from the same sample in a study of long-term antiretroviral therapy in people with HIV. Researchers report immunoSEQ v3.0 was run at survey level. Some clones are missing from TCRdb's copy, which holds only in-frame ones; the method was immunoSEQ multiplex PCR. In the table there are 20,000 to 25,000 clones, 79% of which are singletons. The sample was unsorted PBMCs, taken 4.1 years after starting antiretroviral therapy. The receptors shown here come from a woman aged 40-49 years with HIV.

The CDR3 here is CASSLTGTDTEAFF. DNA for the CDR3: TGTGCCAGCAGCTTAACAGGGACCGACACTGAAGCTTTCTTT. V gene TRBV7-6 combines with J gene TRBJ1-1; perhaps TRBD1 as D (6 bases). The CDR3 contains 14 residues. The V gene lost 2 bases and the J gene lost 3 bases, with 10 bases spanning the gap. Looked up from germline, CDR1 is SGHVS and CDR2 is FNYEAQ.

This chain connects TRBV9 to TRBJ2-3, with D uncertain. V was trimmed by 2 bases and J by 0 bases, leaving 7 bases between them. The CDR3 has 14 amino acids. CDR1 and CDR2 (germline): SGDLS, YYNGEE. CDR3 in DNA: TGTGCCAGCAGCGTGCGCGCTAGCACAGATACGCAGTATTTT. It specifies CASSVRASTDTQYF.

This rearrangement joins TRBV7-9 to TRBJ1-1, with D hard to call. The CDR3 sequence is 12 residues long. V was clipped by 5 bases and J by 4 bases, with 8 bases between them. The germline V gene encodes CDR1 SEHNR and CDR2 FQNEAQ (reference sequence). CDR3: CASSRGSTEAFF. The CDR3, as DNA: TGTGCCAGCAGCCGCGGGAGCACTGAAGCTTTCTTT.

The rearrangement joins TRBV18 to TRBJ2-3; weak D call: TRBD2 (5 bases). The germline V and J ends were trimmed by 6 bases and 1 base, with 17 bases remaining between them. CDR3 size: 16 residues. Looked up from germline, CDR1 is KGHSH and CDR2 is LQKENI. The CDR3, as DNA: TGTGCCAGCTCCCCGCCCCAGGCGGGCGGCACAGATACGCAGTATTTT. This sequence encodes CASSPPQAGGTDTQYF.

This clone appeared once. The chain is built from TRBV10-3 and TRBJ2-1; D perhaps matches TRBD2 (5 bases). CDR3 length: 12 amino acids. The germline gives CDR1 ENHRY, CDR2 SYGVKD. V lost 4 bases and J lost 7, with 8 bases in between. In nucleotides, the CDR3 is TGTGCCATCAGTGTATCGGGAAATGAGCAGTTCTTC. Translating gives CAISVSGNEQFF.

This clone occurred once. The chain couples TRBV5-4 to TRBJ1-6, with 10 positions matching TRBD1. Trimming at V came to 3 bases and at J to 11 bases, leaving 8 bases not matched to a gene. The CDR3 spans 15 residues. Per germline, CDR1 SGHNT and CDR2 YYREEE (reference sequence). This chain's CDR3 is CASSSRDRGRTPLHF. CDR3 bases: TGTGCCAGCAGCTCCAGGGACAGGGGACGAACACCCCTCCACTTT. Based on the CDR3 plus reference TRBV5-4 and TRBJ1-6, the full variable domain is ETGVTQSPTHLIKTRGQQVTLRCSSQSGHNTVSWYQQALGQGPQFIFQYYREEENGRGNFPPRFSGLQFPNYSSELNVNALELDDSALYLCASSSRDRGRTPLHFGNGTRLTVT.

CDR3 protein: CASRPADRNTGELFF. The CDR3 DNA is TGTGCCAGCAGACCAGCTGACAGAAACACCGGGGAGCTGTTTTTT. The chain recombines TRBV11-2 with TRBJ2-2, with D tentatively TRBD1 (5 bases). Per the germline V gene, CDR1 is SGHAT and CDR2 is FQNNGV. V shed 6 bases and J shed 2 bases, with 13 bases lying between them. The CDR3 length is 15 residues. Supplemented by reference TRBV11-2 and TRBJ2-2, the full variable domain reads EAGVAQSPRYKIIEKRQSVAFWCNPISGHATLYWYQQILGQGPKLLIQFQNNGVVDDSQLPKDRFSAERLKGVDSTLKIQPAKLEDSAVYLCASRPADRNTGELFFGEGSRLTVL.

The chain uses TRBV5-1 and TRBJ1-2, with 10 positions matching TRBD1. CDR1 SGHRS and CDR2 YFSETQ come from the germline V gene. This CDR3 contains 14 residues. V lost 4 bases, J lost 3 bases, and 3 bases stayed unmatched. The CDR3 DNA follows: TGCGCCAGCAGCCCGGGGACAGGGGACTATGGCTACACCTTC. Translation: CASSPGTGDYGYTF.

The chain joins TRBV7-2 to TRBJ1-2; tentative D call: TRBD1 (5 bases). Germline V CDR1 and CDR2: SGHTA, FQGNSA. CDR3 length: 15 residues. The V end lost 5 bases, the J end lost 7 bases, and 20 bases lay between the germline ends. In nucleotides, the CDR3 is TGTGCCAGCAGCGCGCAGGTCGGGGGAAATGCTGGCTACACCTTC. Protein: CASSAQVGGNAGYTF.